This entry lists 18 T cell receptor beta chains sequenced from one sample in a study of Ad26.COV2.S vaccination and SARS-CoV-2 variants. Described treatment: roughly 20 received Ad26.COV2.S at low or high dose, single or two shots; five or six received placebo; per-sample allocation not given. Sampling happened 63 days after the first vaccine or placebo injection. The table came from immunoSEQ multiplex PCR; TCRdb's copy has only in-frame clones and leaves some out. The sample lists 300,000 to 400,000 clones, over 80% occurring once. This material consisted of peripheral blood, taken in a trial of Ad26.COV2.S vaccine versus placebo. Source of these receptors: a person between 18 and 60 years old who received the Ad26.COV2.S COVID-19 vaccine or a placebo.

The chain uses TRBV10-3 and TRBJ2-2, with D perhaps TRBD1 or TRBD2 (6 bases each). CDR3 length: 14 residues. The germline CDR1 and CDR2 sequences are ENHRY and SYGVKD. V lost 8 bases to trimming and J lost 3 bases, with 13 bases between them. CDR3 protein: CAILGGPDTGELFF. Written as DNA, the CDR3 is TGTGCCATCCTAGGGGGGCCCGACACCGGGGAGCTGTTTTTT.

This chain links TRBV4-1 with TRBJ1-1, with D possibly being TRBD1 (6 bases). The CDR3 is made up of 17 amino acids. The V end lost 4 bases, the J end lost 0 bases, and 18 bases lay between the germline ends. The germline CDR1 and CDR2 sequences are MGHRA and YSYEKL. Here the CDR3 DNA reads TGCGCCAGCAGCCCCCCCGGACAGTTACTTATGAACACTGAAGCTTTCTTT. This codes for CASSPPGQLLMNTEAFF.

V is TRBV7-3 and J is TRBJ2-1; 11 bases agree with TRBD1. The CDR3 consists of 14 residues. The trim removed 4 bases at V and 8 bases at J, leaving 4 bases unmatched. Germline lookup yields CDR1 SGHTA and CDR2 FQGTGA. The CDR3 loop reads CASSSGQGAYEQFF. DNA for the CDR3: TGTGCCAGCAGCTCCGGACAGGGGGCGTATGAGCAGTTCTTC.

The chain carries TRBV6-6 and TRBJ2-2; 10 nucleotides align to TRBD2. The CDR3 covers 16 residues. Per the germline V gene, CDR1 is MNHNY and CDR2 is SVGAGI (reference sequence). V trimming: 4 bases; J trimming: 6 bases; junction bases outside the gene matches: 8. Here the CDR3 reads CASSLGSGGAPGELFF. The CDR3 DNA is TGTGCCAGCAGTTTGGGGAGCGGGGGGGCCCCCGGGGAGCTGTTTTTT.

V usage is TRBV5-1 and J usage is TRBJ2-1; TRBD1 might be the D (5 bases). Germline assignment: CDR1 SGHRS and CDR2 YFSETQ. With 4 bases removed from V and 9 bases from J, the gap between germline ends came to 26 bases. CDR3 length: 17 residues. CDR3 DNA sequence: TGCGCCAGCAGCACCTCCCTTACAGGTACCGGAGAGAGTGAGCAGTTCTTC. Residues: CASSTSLTGTGESEQFF.

V usage is TRBV28 and J usage is TRBJ1-6, with a weak D call TRBD1 (5 bases). The CDR3 loop spans 15 amino acids. The germline V and J ends were trimmed by 3 bases and 5 bases, with 11 bases remaining between them. Looked up from germline, CDR1 is MDHEN and CDR2 is SYDVKM. The CDR3 spells CASSFGGSHNSPLHF. The DNA for the CDR3 is TGTGCCAGCAGTTTTGGGGGGTCCCATAATTCACCCCTCCACTTT. Combining the CDR3 with reference TRBV28 and TRBJ1-6 gives the whole variable domain DVKVTQSSRYLVKRTGEKVFLECVQDMDHENMFWYRQDPGLGLRLIYFSYDVKMKEKGDIPEGYSVSREKKERFSLILESASTNQTSMYLCASSFGGSHNSPLHFGNGTRLTVT.

The rearrangement joins TRBV6-5 to TRBJ2-4; D may correspond to TRBD1 or TRBD2 (5 bases each). The germline CDR1 and CDR2 sequences are MNHEY and SVGAGI. V dropped 2 bases and J dropped 4 bases, with 12 bases sitting between them. The CDR3 loop spans 15 amino acids. This chain's CDR3 is CASSYIRGRKNIQYF. CDR3 bases: TGTGCCAGCAGTTACATCCGGGGACGGAAAAACATTCAGTACTTC.

The rearrangement links TRBV28 to TRBJ1-2; a possible D gene is TRBD1 (6 bases). The V end lost 4 bases, the J end lost 3 bases, and 18 bases lay between the germline ends. The CDR3 is 16 amino acids. CDR1 MDHEN and CDR2 SYDVKM come from the germline V gene. The CDR3 nucleotides are TGTGCCAGCAGTTATTGGACAGACGAAGTGGACTATGGCTACACCTTC. Amino acid sequence: CASSYWTDEVDYGYTF.

The chain uses TRBV28 and TRBJ1-1; TRBD1 aligns across 10 bases. This CDR3 comprises 15 residues. Germline assignment: CDR1 MDHEN and CDR2 SYDVKM. V trimming: 6 bases; J trimming: 7 bases; junction bases outside the gene matches: 11. The CDR3: CASSLSVGTGVEAFF. The CDR3 region has the DNA TGTGCCAGCAGCCTGTCGGTTGGGACAGGGGTTGAAGCTTTCTTT.

The chain employs TRBV21-1 and TRBJ1-1. TRBV21-1 is labeled a pseudogene. The CDR3 is 17 amino acids. The CDR3 reads CASSKLDGGQGNTEAFF. The CDR3 nucleotides are TGTGCCAGCAGCAAACTGGACGGGGGGCAAGGTAACACTGAAGCTTTCTTT.

V gene TRBV7-9 combines with J gene TRBJ2-3, with TRBD2 identical over 16 bases. The CDR3 runs to 17 residues. Germline V CDR1 and CDR2: SEHNR, FQNEAQ (reference sequence). V shed 5 bases and J 3 bases; nucleotides not matched to a gene: 5. DNA of the CDR3: TGTGCCAGCAGCCCGGGACTAGCGGGGGGGCCGACAGATACGCAGTATTTT. Residues: CASSPGLAGGPTDTQYF.

To note about this clone: Within the sample, other DNA sequences also encode this same CDR3. This chain connects TRBV5-1 to TRBJ2-1; weak D call: TRBD1 (6 bases). The CDR3 contains 15 residues. Germline loops: CDR1 SGHRS, CDR2 YFSETQ. Trimming pared 0 bases from V and 1 base from J, leaving 8 bases between. CDR3 sequence (DNA): TGCGCCAGCAGCTTGGGGCAGGGGTCCTACAATGAGCAGTTCTTC. It yields the protein CASSLGQGSYNEQFF.

CDR3 nucleotide sequence: TGTGCCAGCAGCCCACAGGGGGACACTAATGAAAAACTGTTTTTT. Its protein is CASSPQGDTNEKLFF. This chain joins TRBV4-2 and TRBJ1-4; TRBD1 matches at 8 bases. The CDR3 extends over 15 amino acids. Per the germline V gene, CDR1 is LGHNA and CDR2 is YNFKEQ. The ends lost 4 bases at V and 2 bases at J; junction bases unmatched: 3.

The chain has TRBV2 and TRBJ1-2; D gene unclear. Trimming removed 7 bases at V and 0 bases at J, with 9 bases between. The CDR3 runs 13 residues. The V gene's germline CDR1 is SNHLY and CDR2 FYNNEI. The DNA of the CDR3 is TGTGCCAGCACCCCCGGCCCTAACTATGGCTACACCTTC. This codes for CASTPGPNYGYTF.

The V call is TRBV29-1, the J call TRBJ2-1; 8 bases align to TRBD2. Germline CDR1 is SQVTM and CDR2 is ANQGSEA. V gave up 2 bases and J gave up 4 bases; unmatched junction bases: 4. CDR3 length: 14 amino acids. The CDR3: CSVERRGGYNEQFF. CDR3 DNA: TGCAGCGTTGAACGACGGGGGGGATACAATGAGCAGTTCTTC.

The chain is built from TRBV10-3 and TRBJ2-2; 7 bases match TRBD1. J lost 3 bases, V lost 9 bases, and 10 bases had no gene match. Germline lookup yields CDR1 ENHRY and CDR2 SYGVKD. CDR3 length equals 15 residues. CDR3 sequence (DNA): TGTGCCATGAATTCCGGGACAGCCCACACCGGGGAGCTGTTTTTT. It codes for CAMNSGTAHTGELFF.

The chain has TRBV28 and TRBJ1-6, with 8 bases that match TRBD1. Germline V gene lookup returns CDR1 MDHEN and CDR2 SYDVKM. The J segment lost 10 bases and the V segment lost 3 bases, leaving 11 bases of the junction unmatched. This CDR3 is 16 amino acids long. Here the CDR3 DNA reads TGTGCCAGCAGTTTGCCAGGGGGCAGTAGAGGCTCACCCCTCCACTTT. The encoded protein is CASSLPGGSRGSPLHF.

CDR3 sequence (DNA): TGTGCCAGCAGCTCCACGGCAGGGGGGAATCAGCCCCAGCATTTT. Protein product: CASSSTAGGNQPQHF. V is TRBV7-9 and J is TRBJ1-5; 7 nucleotides agree with TRBD1. The CDR3 has 15 amino acids. The J segment lost 4 bases and the V segment lost 4 bases, leaving 7 bases of the junction unmatched. CDR1 is SEHNR, CDR2 FQNEAQ, per germline (reference sequence).